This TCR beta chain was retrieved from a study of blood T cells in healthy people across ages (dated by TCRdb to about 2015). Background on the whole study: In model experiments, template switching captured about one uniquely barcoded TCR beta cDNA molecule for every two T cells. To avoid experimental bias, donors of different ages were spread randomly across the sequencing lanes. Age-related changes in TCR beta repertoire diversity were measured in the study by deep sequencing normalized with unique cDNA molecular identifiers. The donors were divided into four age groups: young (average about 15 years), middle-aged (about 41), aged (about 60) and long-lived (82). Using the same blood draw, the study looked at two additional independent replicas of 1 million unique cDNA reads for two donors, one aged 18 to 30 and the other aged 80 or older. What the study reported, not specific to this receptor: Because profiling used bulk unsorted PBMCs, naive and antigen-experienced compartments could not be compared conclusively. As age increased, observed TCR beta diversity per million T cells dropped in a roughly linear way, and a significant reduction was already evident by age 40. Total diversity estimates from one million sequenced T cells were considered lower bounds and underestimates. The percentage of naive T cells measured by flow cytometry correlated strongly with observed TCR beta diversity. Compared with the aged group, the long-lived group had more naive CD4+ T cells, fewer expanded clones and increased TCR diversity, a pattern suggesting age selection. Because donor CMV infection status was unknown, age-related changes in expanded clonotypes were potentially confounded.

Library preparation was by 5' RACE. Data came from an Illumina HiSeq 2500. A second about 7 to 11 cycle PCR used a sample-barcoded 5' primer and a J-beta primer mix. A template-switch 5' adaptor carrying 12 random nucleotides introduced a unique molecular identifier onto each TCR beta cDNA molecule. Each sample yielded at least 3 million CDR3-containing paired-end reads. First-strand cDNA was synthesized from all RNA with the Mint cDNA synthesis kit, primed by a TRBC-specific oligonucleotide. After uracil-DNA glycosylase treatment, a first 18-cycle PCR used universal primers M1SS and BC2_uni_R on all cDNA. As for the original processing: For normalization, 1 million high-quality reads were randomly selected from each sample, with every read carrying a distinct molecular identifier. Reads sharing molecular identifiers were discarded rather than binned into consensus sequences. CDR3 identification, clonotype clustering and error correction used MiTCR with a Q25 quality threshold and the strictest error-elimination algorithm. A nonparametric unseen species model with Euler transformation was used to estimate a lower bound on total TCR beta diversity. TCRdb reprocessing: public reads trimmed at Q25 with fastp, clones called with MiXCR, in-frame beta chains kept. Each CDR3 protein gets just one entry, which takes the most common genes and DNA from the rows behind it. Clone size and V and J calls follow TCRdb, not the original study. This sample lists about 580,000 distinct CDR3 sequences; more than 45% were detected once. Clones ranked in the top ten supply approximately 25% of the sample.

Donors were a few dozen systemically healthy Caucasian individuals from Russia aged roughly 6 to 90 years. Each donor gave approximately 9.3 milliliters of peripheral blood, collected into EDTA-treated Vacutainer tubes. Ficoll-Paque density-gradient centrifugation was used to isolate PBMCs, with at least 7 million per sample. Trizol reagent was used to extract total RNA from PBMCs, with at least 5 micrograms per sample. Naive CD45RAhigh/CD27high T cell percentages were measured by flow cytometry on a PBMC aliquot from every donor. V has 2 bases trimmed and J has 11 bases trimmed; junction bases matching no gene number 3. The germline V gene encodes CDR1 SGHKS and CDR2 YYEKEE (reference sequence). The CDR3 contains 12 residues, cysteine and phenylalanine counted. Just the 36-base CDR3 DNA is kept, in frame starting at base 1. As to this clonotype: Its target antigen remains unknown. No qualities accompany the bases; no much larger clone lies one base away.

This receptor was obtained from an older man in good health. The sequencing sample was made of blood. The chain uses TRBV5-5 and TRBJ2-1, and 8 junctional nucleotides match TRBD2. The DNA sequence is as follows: TGTGCCAGCAGCTTAACTAGCGGCCAGCAGTTCTTC. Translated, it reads CASSLTSGQQFF.